These T cell receptor beta chains were read from a single sample in a study of T cell repertoires in cytomegalovirus infection. Which antigens these TCRs recognize remains unknown. MiXCR, run by TCRdb on the reads, gives a single entry per CDR3 protein. Among 750,000 to 950,000 distinct CDR3 sequences listed, 25% to 35% were seen once. The source was cultured CD8+ T cells from PBMCs, collected from culture after CMV antigen stimulation. The receptor set was obtained from a human donor in good health (CMV status not recorded). Some clones in this sample may be carry-over from other donors' samples. Both conserved end residues are part of each CDR3. The D gene is left open where the match is weak. Rows may omit the clone size; those that give it use once, few, many or a size class.

d_call j_call cdr3_length clone_size v_call cdr3_nt cdr3_aa
NA TRBJ2-1 13 many TRBV4-1 TGCGCCAGCAGCCAGAATATCGCAAATGAGCAGTTCTTC CASSQNIANEQFF
NA TRBJ2-6 14 NA TRBV19 TGTGCCAGTAGTATGTTCTCTGGGGCCAACGTCCTGACTTTC CASSMFSGANVLTF
TRBD2 TRBJ2-2 17 few TRBV27 TGTGCCAGCAGTTGGACTAGCGGGGGGAGTAGAGCCGGGGAGCTGTTTTTT CASSWTSGGSRAGELFF
NA TRBJ1-5 15 NA TRBV6-1 TGTGCCAGCAGTACGAGAAGGGATGGCAATCAGCCCCAGCATTTT CASSTRRDGNQPQHF
NA TRBJ1-1 13 few TRBV27 TGTGCCAGCCTTAGGGGGGTGGGCACTGAAGCTTTCTTT CASLRGVGTEAFF
TRBD2 TRBJ2-1 16 few TRBV4-1 TGCGCCAGCAGCGAAGAGGGCGGGGGGGCCTACAATGAGCAGTTCTTC CASSEEGGGAYNEQFF
TRBD1 TRBJ2-4 15 few TRBV7-6 TGTGCCAGCAGCCCCGGGACAGGGGGGGGAAACATTCAGTACTTC CASSPGTGGGNIQYF
NA TRBJ1-1 14 few TRBV9 TGTGCCAGCAGAATCGGGGGCGAGAACACTGAAGCTTTCTTT CASRIGGENTEAFF
NA TRBJ2-2 15 NA TRBV14 TGTGCCAGCAGCTTAGAGATTAGGAACACCGGGGAGCTGTTTTTT CASSLEIRNTGELFF
TRBD2 TRBJ2-1 15 NA TRBV20-1 TGCAGTGCTAGAGATGGGACTAGCGGGGGAGAAGAGCAGTTCTTC CSARDGTSGGEEQFF
TRBD1 TRBJ1-1 17 many TRBV19 TGTGCCAGTAGTACCCGGGACAGGGGTCCGAAGAACACTGAAGCTTTCTTT CASSTRDRGPKNTEAFF
NA TRBJ1-3 19 many TRBV7-9 TGTGCCAGCAGCGGCCCGGGACTGGGGCCCGAATACTCTGGAAACACCATATATTTT CASSGPGLGPEYSGNTIYF
NA TRBJ1-2 16 few TRBV4-1 TGCGCCAGCAGCGGGGGGAGTAGCACCACTAACTATGGCTACACCTTC CASSGGSSTTNYGYTF
NA TRBJ1-2 14 NA TRBV27 TGTGCCAGCAGTTTCATGAGCCTTGGGTATGGCTACACCTTC CASSFMSLGYGYTF
NA TRBJ2-1 12 NA TRBV14 TGTGCCAGCAGCACGGTGCAGAATGAGCAGTTCTTC CASSTVQNEQFF
TRBD2 TRBJ2-5 18 NA TRBV6-5 TGTGCCAGCAGTTACCGATCTAGCGGGGGGCCTTCACGAGAGACCCAGTACTTC CASSYRSSGGPSRETQYF
NA TRBJ1-1 15 many TRBV7-2 TGTGCCAGCAGCAGGGACACTGCTCAAAACACTGAAGCTTTCTTT CASSRDTAQNTEAFF
NA TRBJ1-1 15 NA TRBV19 TGTGCCAGTAAAAACGGGGGTCCAGGGAACACTGAAGCTTTCTTT CASKNGGPGNTEAFF
NA TRBJ2-1 12 NA TRBV2 TGTGCCAGCAGCAATACACCGGGGGAGCAGTTCTTC CASSNTPGEQFF
TRBD1 TRBJ1-4 20 NA TRBV12-3/TRBV12-4 TGTGCCAGCAGTTTCTCACTCCAAGGGACAGGGCAGAGAGGAGAAGAAAAACTGTTTTTT CASSFSLQGTGQRGEEKLFF
TRBD1 TRBJ2-3 15 few TRBV7-9 TGTGCCAGCAGGCGACAGGGGCACGAGACAGATACGCAGTATTTT CASRRQGHETDTQYF
NA TRBJ2-5 15 NA TRBV9 TGTGCCAGCAGCGTAGGTTACAGGTGGAGGGAGACCCAGTACTTC CASSVGYRWRETQYF
NA TRBJ1-1 14 few TRBV5-1 TGCGCCAGCCAATCGGGGCATATGAACACTGAAGCTTTCTTT CASQSGHMNTEAFF
NA TRBJ1-1 13 NA TRBV27 TGTGCCAGCAGTTTAGGGACAAAGGGTGAAGCTTTCTTT CASSLGTKGEAFF
NA TRBJ2-3 16 NA TRBV5-6 TGTGCCAGCAGCTCATCCGGGACATACAGCACAGATACGCAGTATTTT CASSSSGTYSTDTQYF
TRBD1 TRBJ1-5 15 NA TRBV12-3/TRBV12-4 TGTGCCAGCAGACCCCCCGGACAGGGAAATCAGCCCCAGCATTTT CASRPPGQGNQPQHF
NA TRBJ1-5 13 few TRBV19 TGTGCCACGGACTCTCGGAGCAATCAGCCCCAGCATTTT CATDSRSNQPQHF
NA TRBJ2-1 17 few TRBV6-2/TRBV6-3 TGTGCCAGCAGTTACACAAGGGGGACCAGCGCCTACAATGAGCAGTTCTTC CASSYTRGTSAYNEQFF
NA TRBJ1-3 13 NA TRBV29-1 TGCAGCGTTGTGGACAGCTCTGGAAACACCATATATTTT CSVVDSSGNTIYF
NA TRBJ1-1 16 few TRBV6-2/TRBV6-3 TGTGCCAGCAGTTATTATGTGGAAACCAGGAACACTGAAGCTTTCTTT CASSYYVETRNTEAFF
TRBD1 TRBJ2-2 17 NA TRBV12-3/TRBV12-4 TGTGCCAGCAGTCCTCGGACAGGGGCCACTACAAGCGGGGAGCTGTTTTTT CASSPRTGATTSGELFF
TRBD2 TRBJ2-5 14 NA TRBV6-5 TGTGCCAGCAGAGCGGGACTAGCGGGAGAGACCCAGTACTTC CASRAGLAGETQYF
NA TRBJ2-1 13 NA TRBV28 TGTGCCAGCAGTCCGGGGATCAACAATGAGCAGTTCTTC CASSPGINNEQFF
NA TRBJ2-2 13 NA TRBV20-1 TGCAGTGCTATGGACAGGAACACCGGGGAGCTGTTTTTT CSAMDRNTGELFF
TRBD2 TRBJ2-5 14 few TRBV12-3/TRBV12-4 TGTGCCAGCAGTTCCCCGACTAGCGTGGAGACCCAGTACTTC CASSSPTSVETQYF
NA TRBJ1-6 14 NA TRBV19 TGTGCCAGTAGTATAAGTCCGAGAAGTTCACCCCTCCACTTT CASSISPRSSPLHF
NA TRBJ1-1 14 NA TRBV12-3/TRBV12-4 TGTGCCAGCAGTTTGGGACACAAAACAACTGAAGCTTTCTTT CASSLGHKTTEAFF
TRBD2 TRBJ2-3 21 once TRBV4-2 TGTGCCAGCAGCCATCCGCCGGTGGGACTAGCGGGGGGGCCCCGCACAGATACGCAGTATTTT CASSHPPVGLAGGPRTDTQYF
NA TRBJ2-7 15 NA TRBV7-6 TGTGCCAGCACCCTAGGTCAAGGGGAGGTGATCGAGCAGTACTTC CASTLGQGEVIEQYF
TRBD1 TRBJ1-2 11 few TRBV12-3/TRBV12-4 TGTGCCAGCACTACAGGGGACTTCTACACCTTC CASTTGDFYTF
NA TRBJ1-2 15 NA TRBV12-3/TRBV12-4 TGTGCCAGCAAGGGGCGTGAAGGACCTATGTACGGCTACACCTTC CASKGREGPMYGYTF
NA TRBJ2-3 15 NA TRBV6-1 TGTGCCAGCAGTGACCCGATGGTAGCGACAGATACGCAGTATTTT CASSDPMVATDTQYF
NA TRBJ1-3 13 NA TRBV12-3/TRBV12-4 TGTGCCAGCCCGGGGGTCCCTGGAAACACCATATATTTT CASPGVPGNTIYF
NA TRBJ1-2 13 few TRBV19 TGTGCCAGTAGTTTCAAGTCTAACTATGGCTACACCTTC CASSFKSNYGYTF
TRBD1 TRBJ2-1 16 NA TRBV4-1 TGCGCCAGCAGCCCCGAGAGGGGGCCGGTTTACAATGAGCAGTTCTTC CASSPERGPVYNEQFF
TRBD1 TRBJ1-4 15 NA TRBV6-5 TGTGCCAGCAGACACAGAGACAGGGGGCGAAGAGGACTGTTTTTT CASRHRDRGRRGLFF
NA TRBJ1-1 12 NA TRBV7-9 TGTGCCAGCAGCCCGTTGAGGGAAGAAGCTTTCTTT CASSPLREEAFF
NA TRBJ1-4 16 few TRBV15 TGTGCCACCAGCAGAGCGAGGGGCAGACTTGATGAAAAACTGTTTTTT CATSRARGRLDEKLFF
NA TRBJ1-6 15 many TRBV27 TGTGCCAGCAGTTCGGGGGGGTTCTATAATTCACCCCTCCACTTT CASSSGGFYNSPLHF
NA TRBJ2-4 16 NA TRBV28 TGTGCCAGCACCCCCTATCAGGGTGTAGCCAAAAACATTCAGTACTTC CASTPYQGVAKNIQYF
NA TRBJ1-1 15 few TRBV27 TGTGCCAGCAGCTCCCCGGGGGGCCAGGGGCCTGAAGCTTTCTTT CASSSPGGQGPEAFF
NA TRBJ1-1 12 few TRBV7-3 TGTGCCAGCAGCTTAACCATGACTGAAGCTTTCTTT CASSLTMTEAFF
NA TRBJ2-5 14 NA TRBV12-3/TRBV12-4 TGTGCCAGCACCTCAGGGGGGAGCCAAGAGACCCAGTACTTC CASTSGGSQETQYF
TRBD2 TRBJ2-1 16 NA TRBV6-8 TGTGCCAGCAGTTACTCTGGACTAGTGGAAGGATATGAGCAGTTCTTC CASSYSGLVEGYEQFF
NA TRBJ1-4 15 NA TRBV4-1 TGCGCCAGCAGCCTTGGATTTCCAACTAATGAAAAACTGTTTTTT CASSLGFPTNEKLFF